A single sample gave rise to the 5 T cell receptor beta chains below, sequenced in a study of cytomegalovirus exposure and HLA in healthy donors. PCR employed 60 Vbeta and 13 Jbeta primers. Profiled with immunoSEQ multiplex PCR; TCRdb holds only in-frame clones, not every one. The sample lists approximately 130,000 clones, roughly 79% occurring once. Specimen: PBMCs. The receptors shown here come from a man younger than 40 in good health and CMV-seronegative.

This clone appeared a few times. The chain joins TRBV4-2 to TRBJ2-1, with 8 positions matching TRBD2. With V trimmed by 1 base and J by 9 bases, 5 bases remained unmatched. Germline lookup yields CDR1 LGHNA and CDR2 YNFKEQ. The CDR3 consists of 14 residues. DNA for the CDR3: TGTGCCAGCAGCCAAGCGGGGGGGCGGGGTGAGCAGTTCTTC. It codes for CASSQAGGRGEQFF.

The chain uses TRBV30 and TRBJ2-5; 7 bases match TRBD1. The trim removed 4 bases at V and 0 bases at J, leaving 8 bases unmatched. This CDR3 is built from 15 residues. Germline CDR1 reads GTSNPN; CDR2 reads SVGIG (reference sequence). The CDR3 DNA reads as TGTGCCTGGACCACGGGACAGCTTAACCAAGAGACCCAGTACTTC. The encoded protein is CAWTTGQLNQETQYF.

The chain recombines TRBV5-1 with TRBJ2-1; 7 bases are shared with TRBD1. Germline loops: CDR1 SGHRS, CDR2 YFSETQ. V was pared by 4 bases and J by 5 bases, with 9 bases of the junction left unmatched. The CDR3 sequence is 15 residues long. The CDR3 is CASSARDSLDNEQFF. The DNA of the CDR3 is TGCGCCAGCAGCGCCAGGGACAGCCTAGACAATGAGCAGTTCTTC.

The CDR3 region is CASSLDGEKLFF. The CDR3 nucleotides read TGTGCCAGCAGCTTAGACGGGGAAAAACTGTTTTTT. This chain uses TRBV7-2 with TRBJ1-4; D not certain. V was trimmed by 1 base and J by 8 bases, leaving 5 bases between them. Germline V CDR1 and CDR2: SGHTA, FQGNSA. CDR3 length: 12 residues.

V gene TRBV4-1 combines with J gene TRBJ2-5; 10 bases agree with TRBD1. The CDR3 consists of 16 residues. Germline CDR1 reads MGHRA; CDR2 reads YSYEKL. V gave up 0 bases and J gave up 1 base; unmatched junction bases: 2. CDR3 in DNA: TGCGCCAGCAGCCAAGAGACAGGGGGCCTCCAAGAGACCCAGTACTTC. It specifies CASSQETGGLQETQYF.